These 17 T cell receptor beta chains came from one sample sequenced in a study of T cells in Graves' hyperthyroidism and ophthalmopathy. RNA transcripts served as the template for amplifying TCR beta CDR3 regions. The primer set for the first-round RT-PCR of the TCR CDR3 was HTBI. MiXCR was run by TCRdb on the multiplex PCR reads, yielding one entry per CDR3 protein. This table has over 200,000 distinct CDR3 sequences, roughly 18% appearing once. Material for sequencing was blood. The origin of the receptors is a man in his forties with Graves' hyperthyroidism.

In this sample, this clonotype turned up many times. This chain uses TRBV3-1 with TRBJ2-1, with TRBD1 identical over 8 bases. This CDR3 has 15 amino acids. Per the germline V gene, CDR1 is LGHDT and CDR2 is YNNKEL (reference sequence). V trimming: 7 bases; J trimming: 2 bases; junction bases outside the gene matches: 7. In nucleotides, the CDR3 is TGTGCCAGCATCGCAGACAGGGGACCCTACAATGAGCAGTTCTTC. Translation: CASIADRGPYNEQFF.

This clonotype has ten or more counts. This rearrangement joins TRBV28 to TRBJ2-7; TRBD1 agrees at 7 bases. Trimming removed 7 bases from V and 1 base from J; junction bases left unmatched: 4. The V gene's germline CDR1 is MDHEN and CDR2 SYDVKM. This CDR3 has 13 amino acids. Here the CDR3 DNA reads TGTGCCAGCAACCCGGGACAGTCCTACGAGCAGTACTTC. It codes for CASNPGQSYEQYF.

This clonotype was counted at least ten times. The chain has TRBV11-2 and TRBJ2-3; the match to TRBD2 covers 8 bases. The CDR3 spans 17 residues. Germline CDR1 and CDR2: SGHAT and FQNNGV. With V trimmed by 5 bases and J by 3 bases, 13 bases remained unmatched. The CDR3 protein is CASSPEPAGVGTDTQYF. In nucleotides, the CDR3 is TGTGCCAGCAGCCCAGAGCCAGCGGGGGTGGGTACAGATACGCAGTATTTT.

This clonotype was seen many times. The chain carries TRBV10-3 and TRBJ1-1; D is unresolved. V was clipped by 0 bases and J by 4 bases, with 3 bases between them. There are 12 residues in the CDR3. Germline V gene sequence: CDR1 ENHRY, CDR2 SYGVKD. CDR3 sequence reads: CAISESFTEAFF. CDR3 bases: TGTGCCATCAGTGAGTCGTTCACTGAAGCTTTCTTT.

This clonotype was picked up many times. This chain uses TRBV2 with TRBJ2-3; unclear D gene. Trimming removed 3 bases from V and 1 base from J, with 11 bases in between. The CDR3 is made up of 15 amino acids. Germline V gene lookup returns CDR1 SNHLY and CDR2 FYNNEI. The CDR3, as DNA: TGTGCCAGCAGTGACGAGTCAGCGCGCACAGATACGCAGTATTTT. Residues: CASSDESARTDTQYF.

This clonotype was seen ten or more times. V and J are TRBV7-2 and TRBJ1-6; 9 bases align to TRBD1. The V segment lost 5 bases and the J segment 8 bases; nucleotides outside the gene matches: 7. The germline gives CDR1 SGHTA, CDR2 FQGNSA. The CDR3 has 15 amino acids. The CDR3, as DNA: TGTGCCAGCAGCCCCGACAGGGGGTACTATTCACCCCTCCACTTT. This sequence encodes CASSPDRGYYSPLHF.

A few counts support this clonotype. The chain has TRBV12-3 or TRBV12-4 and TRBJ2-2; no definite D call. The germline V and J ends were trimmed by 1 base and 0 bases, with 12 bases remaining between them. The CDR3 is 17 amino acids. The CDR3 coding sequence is TGTGCCAGCAGTTTAGAGTCAGGCAACGCGAACACCGGGGAGCTGTTTTTT. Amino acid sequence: CASSLESGNANTGELFF.

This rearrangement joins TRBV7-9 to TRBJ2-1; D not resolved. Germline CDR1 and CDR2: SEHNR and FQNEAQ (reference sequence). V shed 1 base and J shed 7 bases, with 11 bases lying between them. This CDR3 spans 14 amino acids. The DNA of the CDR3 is TGTGCCAGCAGCTTAGAGTCCCCTGGGAATGAGCAGTTCTTC. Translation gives CASSLESPGNEQFF.

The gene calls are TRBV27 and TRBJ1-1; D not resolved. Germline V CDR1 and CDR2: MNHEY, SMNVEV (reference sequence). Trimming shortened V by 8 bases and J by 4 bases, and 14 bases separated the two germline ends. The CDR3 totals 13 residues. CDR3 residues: CASSPAVFTEAFF. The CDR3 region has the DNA TGTGCCAGCTCTCCGGCGGTTTTCACTGAAGCTTTCTTT.

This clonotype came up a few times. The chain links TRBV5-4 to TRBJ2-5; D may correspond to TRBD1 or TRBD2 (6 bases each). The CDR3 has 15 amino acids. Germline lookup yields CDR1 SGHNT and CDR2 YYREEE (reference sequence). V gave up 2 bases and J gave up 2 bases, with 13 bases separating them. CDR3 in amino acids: CASSFTTGAQETQYF. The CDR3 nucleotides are TGTGCCAGCAGCTTCACCACGGGGGCACAAGAGACCCAGTACTTC. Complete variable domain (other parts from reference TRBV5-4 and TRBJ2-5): ETGVTQSPTHLIKTRGQQVTLRCSSQSGHNTVSWYQQALGQGPQFIFQYYREEENGRGNFPPRFSGLQFPNYSSELNVNALELDDSALYLCASSFTTGAQETQYFGPGTRLLVL.

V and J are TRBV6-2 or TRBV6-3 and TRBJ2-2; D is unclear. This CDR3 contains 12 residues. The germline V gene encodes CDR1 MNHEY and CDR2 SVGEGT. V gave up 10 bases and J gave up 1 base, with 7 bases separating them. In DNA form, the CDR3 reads TGTGCCATTGTAGGGAACACCGGGGAGCTGTTTTTT. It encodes CAIVGNTGELFF.

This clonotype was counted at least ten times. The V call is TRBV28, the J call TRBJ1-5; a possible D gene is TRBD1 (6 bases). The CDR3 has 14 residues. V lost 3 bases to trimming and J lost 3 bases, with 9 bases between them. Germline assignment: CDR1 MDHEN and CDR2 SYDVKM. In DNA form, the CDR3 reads TGTGCCAGCAGTTTCACAGGGAACAATCAGCCCCAGCATTTT. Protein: CASSFTGNNQPQHF.

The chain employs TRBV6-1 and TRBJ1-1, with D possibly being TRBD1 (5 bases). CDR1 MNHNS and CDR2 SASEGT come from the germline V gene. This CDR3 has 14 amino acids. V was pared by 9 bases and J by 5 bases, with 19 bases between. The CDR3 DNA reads TGTGCCAGTGACGCCGGGGGGGAGAGGACTGAAGCTTTCTTT. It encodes CASDAGGERTEAFF.

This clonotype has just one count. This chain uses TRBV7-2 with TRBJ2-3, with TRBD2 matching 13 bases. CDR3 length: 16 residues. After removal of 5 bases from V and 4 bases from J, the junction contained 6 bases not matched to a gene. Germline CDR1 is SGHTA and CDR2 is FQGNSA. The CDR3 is CASSRLAGGVSDTQYF. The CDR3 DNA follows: TGTGCCAGCAGCCGACTAGCGGGGGGCGTGTCAGATACGCAGTATTTT.

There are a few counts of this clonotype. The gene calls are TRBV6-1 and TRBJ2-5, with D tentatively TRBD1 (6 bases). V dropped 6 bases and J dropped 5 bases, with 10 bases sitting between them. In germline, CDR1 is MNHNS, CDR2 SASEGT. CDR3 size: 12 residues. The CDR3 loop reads CASRGARETQYF. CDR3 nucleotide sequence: TGTGCCAGCAGGGGGGCCAGGGAGACCCAGTACTTC.

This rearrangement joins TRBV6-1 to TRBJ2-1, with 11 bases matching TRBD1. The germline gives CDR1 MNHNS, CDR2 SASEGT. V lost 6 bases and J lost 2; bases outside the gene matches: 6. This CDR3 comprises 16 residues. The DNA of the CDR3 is TGTGCCAGCAGCGATATGGGACAGGGGGCCTACAATGAGCAGTTCTTC. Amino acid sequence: CASSDMGQGAYNEQFF.

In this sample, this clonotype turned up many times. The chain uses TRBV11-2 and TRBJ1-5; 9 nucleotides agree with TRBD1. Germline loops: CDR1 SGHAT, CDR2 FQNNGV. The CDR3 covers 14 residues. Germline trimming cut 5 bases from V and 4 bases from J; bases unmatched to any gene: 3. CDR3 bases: TGTGCCAGCAGCCGGGACAGGGTGAATCAGCCCCAGCATTTT. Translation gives CASSRDRVNQPQHF.